This T cell receptor beta chain comes out of a study of Tregs in tolerant kidney transplant recipients. Study-level points and caveats: Tregs expanded with activated donor B cells seemed most donor-specific.

This clone appeared once. Its matching antigen is unknown. Its ends do not fully match the called genes, so a read error is possible. TCRdb's table, derived via immunoSEQ multiplex PCR, lists solely in-frame clones and lacks some. The profile shows 200,000 to 300,000 clones, roughly 84% of them singletons. The CDR3 is 15 residues long. Looked up from germline, CDR1 is MNHEY and CDR2 is SVGAGI. The TCR comes from a human donor in good health. Sequenced sample: CD4+ T cells from blood. The rearrangement joins TRBV6-5 to TRBJ1-2; 9 bases line up with TRBD1. The CDR3 here is CAISAPGTGSGGYTF. CDR3 bases: TGTGCCATCAGTGCCCCCGGGACAGGGAGCGGTGGCTACACCTTC.